This T cell receptor (beta chain) comes out of a study of blood T cell repertoires in COVID-19. The overall study: Samples of COVID-19 (acute and convalescent) were obtained from the United States, Italy and Spain. Sources were T cells, B-cell-depleted T cells, or PBMCs; the material itself was cDNA or gDNA.

Original processing notes: The assay estimated nucleated cells by amplifying reference gene primers. Repertoires were generated with immunoSEQ multiplex PCR, while TCRdb's copy carries only in-frame clones and drops some. That table supplies the V and J calls and clone size; D and trimming were determined from the DNA. The repertoire has approximately 240,000 clones, around 80% of them found once; the top ten carry approximately 5.7%. J was trimmed by 5 bases and V by 4 bases; bases with no gene match: 10. Germline loops: CDR1 SGDLS, CDR2 YYNGEE. The CDR3 totals 17 residues. The chain carries TRBV9 and TRBJ2-1, with 12 bases fitting TRBD2. The sample consisted of peripheral blood. This clonotype originated in a human donor in a cohort sampled during active COVID-19. The CDR3 sequence: CASSFELAGGAHNEQFF. The CDR3 coding sequence is TGTGCCAGCAGCTTTGAGCTAGCGGGAGGGGCACACAATGAGCAGTTCTTC.